This TCR beta chain was identified during a study of cytomegalovirus exposure and HLA in healthy donors. Study results and limitations: Reportedly, HLA-A and HLA-B alleles of most subjects were accurately predicted from TCR beta.

PCR employed 60 Vbeta and 13 Jbeta primers. The method was immunoSEQ multiplex PCR; TCRdb's version includes in-frame clones alone and lacks a portion of them. The profile shows approximately 82,000 clones, around 9.1% of them singletons. V lost 4 bases to trimming and J lost 4 bases, with 18 bases between them. This CDR3 region has 15 residues. Germline assignment: CDR1 SGHKS and CDR2 YYEKEE (reference sequence). Remarks on this clone: Its antigen is undetermined.

The chain couples TRBV5-5 to TRBJ2-7, with D possibly being TRBD1 (5 bases). The sample taken for sequencing was PBMCs. The sequence derives from a man aged 55 to 70 in good health and CMV-seropositive. The CDR3 protein is CASSQPRQGRYEQYF. As DNA, the CDR3 is TGTGCCAGCAGCCAGCCCCGCCAGGGAAGGTACGAGCAGTACTTC.